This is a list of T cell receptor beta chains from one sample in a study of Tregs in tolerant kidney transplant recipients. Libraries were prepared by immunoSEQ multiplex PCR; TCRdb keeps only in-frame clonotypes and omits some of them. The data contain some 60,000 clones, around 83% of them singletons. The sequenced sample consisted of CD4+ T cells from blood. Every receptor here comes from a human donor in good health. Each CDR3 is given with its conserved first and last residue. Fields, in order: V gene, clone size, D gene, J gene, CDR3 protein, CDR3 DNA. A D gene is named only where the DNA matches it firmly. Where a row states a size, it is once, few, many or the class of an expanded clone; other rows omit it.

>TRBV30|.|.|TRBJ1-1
CAWSVNSLMNTEAFF
TGTGCCTGGAGTGTAAATTCGCTAATGAACACTGAAGCTTTCTTT
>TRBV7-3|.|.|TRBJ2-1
CASSLGFRGSSYNEQFF
TGTGCCAGCAGCCTGGGGTTCCGGGGGAGCTCCTACAATGAGCAGTTCTTC
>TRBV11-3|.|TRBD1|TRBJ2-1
CASSIGGQGNHEQFF
TGTGCCAGCAGTATTGGCGGACAGGGAAACCATGAGCAGTTCTTC
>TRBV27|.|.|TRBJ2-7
CASSTPDGYRYEQYF
TGTGCCAGCAGTACCCCCGACGGGTATCGTTACGAGCAGTACTTC
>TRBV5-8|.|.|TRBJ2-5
CASSLRGSGYQETQYF
TGTGCCAGCAGCTTGCGGGGAAGCGGGTACCAAGAGACCCAGTACTTC
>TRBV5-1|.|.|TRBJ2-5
CASSIRTNQETQYF
TGCGCCAGCAGCATTCGGACAAACCAAGAGACCCAGTACTTC
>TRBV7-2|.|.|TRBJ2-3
CAMWMGGDTQYF
TGTGCCATGTGGATGGGTGGAGATACGCAGTATTTT
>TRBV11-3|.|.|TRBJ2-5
CASSLGLRGAGAETQYF
TGTGCCAGCAGCTTAGGCCTTCGGGGGGCAGGCGCGGAGACCCAGTACTTC
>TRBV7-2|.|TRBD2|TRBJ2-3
CASSLAAGYSTDTQYF
TGTGCCAGCAGCTTGGCAGCGGGATACAGCACAGATACGCAGTATTTT
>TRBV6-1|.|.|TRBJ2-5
CASSEAGDQETQYF
TGTGCCAGCAGTGAAGCAGGGGATCAAGAGACCCAGTACTTC
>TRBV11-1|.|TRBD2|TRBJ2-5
CASSLGSTSGSGETQYF
TGTGCCAGCAGCTTAGGGTCGACTAGCGGGAGTGGGGAGACCCAGTACTTC
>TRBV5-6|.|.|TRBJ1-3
CASSSTTDWVPDGNTIYF
TGTGCCAGCAGCTCTACGACAGATTGGGTCCCTGACGGAAACACCATATATTTT
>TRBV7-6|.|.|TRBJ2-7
CASSFTDGLGNEQYF
TGTGCCAGCAGCTTCACCGACGGGCTCGGGAACGAGCAGTACTTC
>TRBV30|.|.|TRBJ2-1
CGSAQPNNEQFF
TGCGGGTCTGCGCAGCCAAACAATGAGCAGTTCTTC
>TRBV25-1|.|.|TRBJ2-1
CASTLTGGSTYNEQFF
TGTGCCAGCACCCTGACGGGTGGGTCAACCTACAATGAGCAGTTCTTC
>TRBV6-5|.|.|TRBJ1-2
CASSYSPTAHYGYTF
TGTGCCAGCAGTTACTCCCCGACGGCTCACTATGGCTACACCTTC
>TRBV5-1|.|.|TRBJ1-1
CASSLRGGGDTEAFF
TGCGCCAGCAGCCTCCGGGGAGGCGGGGACACTGAAGCTTTCTTT
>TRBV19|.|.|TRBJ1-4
CASSKGRDNEKLFF
TGTGCCAGTAGTAAAGGGAGGGATAATGAAAAACTGTTTTTT
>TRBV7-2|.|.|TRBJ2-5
CASSPSGPIGQYF
TGTGCCAGCAGCCCATCGGGCCCAATTGGCCAGTACTTC
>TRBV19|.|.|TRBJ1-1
CASSIVGGTEAFF
TGTGCCAGTAGTATAGTGGGGGGAACTGAAGCTTTCTTT
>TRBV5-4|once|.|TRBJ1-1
CASSLDGTTEAFF
TGTGCCAGCAGCTTAGACGGAACAACTGAAGCTTTCTTT
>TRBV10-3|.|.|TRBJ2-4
CAISDPTGPLNIQYF
TGTGCCATCAGTGACCCAACGGGACCCTTAAACATTCAGTACTTC
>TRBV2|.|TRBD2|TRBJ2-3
CASSELAGTFGDTQYF
TGTGCCAGCAGTGAACTAGCGGGGACGTTCGGAGATACGCAGTATTTT
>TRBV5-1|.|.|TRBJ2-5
CASSLAQAPRGTQYF
TGCGCCAGCAGCTTGGCCCAAGCCCCGAGGGGGACCCAGTACTTC
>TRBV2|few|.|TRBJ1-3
CASSDLSPRSGNTIYF
TGTGCCAGCAGTGATCTGTCACCTCGCTCTGGAAACACCATATATTTT
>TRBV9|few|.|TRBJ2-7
CASSTGPNTGRYEQYF
TGTGCCAGCAGCACAGGACCAAACACGGGGCGGTACGAGCAGTACTTC
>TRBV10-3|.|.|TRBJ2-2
CAISGGPTNTGELFF
TGTGCCATCAGTGGGGGTCCTACGAACACCGGGGAGCTGTTTTTT